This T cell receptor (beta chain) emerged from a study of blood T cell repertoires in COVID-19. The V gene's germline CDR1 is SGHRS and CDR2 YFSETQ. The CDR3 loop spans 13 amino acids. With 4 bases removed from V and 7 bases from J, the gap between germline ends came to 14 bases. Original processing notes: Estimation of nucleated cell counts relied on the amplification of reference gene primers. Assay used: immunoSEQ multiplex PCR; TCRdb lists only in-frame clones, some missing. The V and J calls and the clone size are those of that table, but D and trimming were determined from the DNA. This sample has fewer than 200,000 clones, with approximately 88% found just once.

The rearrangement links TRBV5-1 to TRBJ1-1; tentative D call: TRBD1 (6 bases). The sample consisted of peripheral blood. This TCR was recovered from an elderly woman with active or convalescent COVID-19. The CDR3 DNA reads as TGCGCCAGCAGCCCCCGGGGGGCGGGTGAAGCTTTCTTT. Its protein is CASSPRGAGEAFF.